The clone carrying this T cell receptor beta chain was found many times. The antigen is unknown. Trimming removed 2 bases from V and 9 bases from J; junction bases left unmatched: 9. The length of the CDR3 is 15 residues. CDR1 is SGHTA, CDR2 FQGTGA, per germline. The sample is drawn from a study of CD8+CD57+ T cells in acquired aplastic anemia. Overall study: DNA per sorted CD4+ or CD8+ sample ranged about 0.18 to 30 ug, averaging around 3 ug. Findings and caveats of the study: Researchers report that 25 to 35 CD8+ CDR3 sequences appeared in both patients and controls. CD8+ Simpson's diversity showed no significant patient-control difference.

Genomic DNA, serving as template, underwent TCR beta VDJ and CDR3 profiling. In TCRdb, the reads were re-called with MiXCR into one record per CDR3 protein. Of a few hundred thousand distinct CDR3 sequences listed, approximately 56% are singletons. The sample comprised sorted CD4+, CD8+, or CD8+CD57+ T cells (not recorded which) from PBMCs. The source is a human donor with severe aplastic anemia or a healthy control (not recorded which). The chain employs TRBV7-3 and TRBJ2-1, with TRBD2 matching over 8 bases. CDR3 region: CASSLSGGGRSEQFF. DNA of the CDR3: TGTGCCAGCAGCTTATCTGGCGGGGGGAGGAGTGAGCAGTTCTTC.